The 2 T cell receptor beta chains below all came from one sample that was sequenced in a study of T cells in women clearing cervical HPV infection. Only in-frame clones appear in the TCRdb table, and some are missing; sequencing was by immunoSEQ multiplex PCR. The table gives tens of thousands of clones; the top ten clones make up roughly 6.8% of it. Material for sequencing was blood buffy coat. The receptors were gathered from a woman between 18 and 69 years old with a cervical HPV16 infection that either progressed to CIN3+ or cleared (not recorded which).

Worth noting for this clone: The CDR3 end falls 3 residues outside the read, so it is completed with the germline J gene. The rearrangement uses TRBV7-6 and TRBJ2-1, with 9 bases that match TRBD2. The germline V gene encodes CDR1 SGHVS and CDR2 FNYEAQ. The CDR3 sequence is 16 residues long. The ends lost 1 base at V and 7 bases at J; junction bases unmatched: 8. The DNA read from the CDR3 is TGTGCCAGCAGCTTAGATTCGGCGGGGGGGTGGAATGAG. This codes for CASSLDSAGGWNE. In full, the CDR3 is CASSLDSAGGWNEQFF.

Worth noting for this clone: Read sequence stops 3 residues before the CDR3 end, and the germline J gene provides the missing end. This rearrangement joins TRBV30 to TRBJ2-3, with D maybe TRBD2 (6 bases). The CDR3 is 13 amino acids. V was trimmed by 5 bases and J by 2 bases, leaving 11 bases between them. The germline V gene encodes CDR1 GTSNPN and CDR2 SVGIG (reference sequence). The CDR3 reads CAWAGTSTDTQYF. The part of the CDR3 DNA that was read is TGTGCCTGGGCCGGGACTTCCACAGATACG. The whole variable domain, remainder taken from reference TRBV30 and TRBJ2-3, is SQTIHQWPATLVQPVGSPLSLECTVEGTSNPNLYWYRQAAGRGLQLLFYSVGIGQISSEVPQNLSASRPQDRQFILSSKKLLLSDSGFYLCAWAGTSTDTQYFGPGTRLTVL.